The 21 T cell receptor delta chains below all came from one sample that was sequenced in a study of γδ T cells in repeated Plasmodium falciparum infection. TCRdb re-called clones from the multiplex PCR reads via CATT. The sample holds 55,000 to 70,000 delta-chain clones; 1.7% are singletons and the top ten take approximately 16%. Gammadelta T cells were flow-sorted from PBMC into Vgamma9/Vdelta2+ and Vdelta2-negative populations for bulk analysis. Material: gamma-delta T cells from blood. Receptors were obtained from a pool of human donors (malaria-infected and uninfected, not separated).

At least ten counts were recorded for this clone. The V and J genes are TRDV1 and TRDJ1; D call uncertain. This CDR3 contains 17 residues. The V gene's germline CDR1 is TSWWSYY and CDR2 QGS. V was clipped by 1 base and J by 6 bases, with 21 bases between them. For the CDR3, the DNA is TGTGCTCTTGGGGAACCCGCCTTTCCCGCCCCCCCGAATAAACTCATCTTT. Translating it yields CALGEPAFPAPPNKLIF.

A remark on this clone: A much larger clone is a single base away; this may be a read error. The sample holds other DNA sequences that translate to the same CDR3. The gene calls are TRDV1 and TRDJ1; D gene uncertain. TCRdb gives no J gene; it was assigned here by matching the DNA to germline. Germline assignment: CDR1 TSWWSYY and CDR2 QGS. There are 21 residues in the CDR3. Deletions cut 2 bases from V and 3 bases from J, with 31 bases between. The CDR3 loop reads CALGEIGNVSIQRRRADKLIF. CDR3 sequence (DNA): TGTGCTCTTGGGGAAATCGGGAACGTCTCCATACAAAGGAGGCGGGCCGATAAACTCATCTTT.

This clone came up a few times. The protein recorded in TCRdb matches a much larger clone and deviates from this DNA's translation at residue 3, suggesting a read error; the protein here is obtained by translating the DNA. This chain connects TRDV3 to TRDJ1, with 10 bases lining up with TRDD3. V shed 5 bases and J 5 bases; nucleotides not matched to a gene: 29. CDR1 and CDR2 (germline): TVYSNPD, GDNSRS (reference sequence). The CDR3 has 20 amino acids. The CDR3 sequence: CALLSPFPKRGIRKADKLIF. The CDR3 DNA reads as TGTGCCCTCCTTAGCCCCTTTCCTAAAAGGGGGATACGGAAAGCGGATAAACTCATCTTT.

This clone was counted only a few times. This DNA translates differently at residue 15 from the TCRdb protein, which is that of a much larger clone; a read error is likely, and the protein shown is the DNA's own translation. The chain joins TRDV3 to TRDJ1, with 11 bases lining up with TRDD3. The CDR3 has 22 residues. The germline V gene has CDR1 TVYSNPD and CDR2 GDNSRS (reference sequence). J lost 0 bases, V lost 0 bases, and 24 bases had no gene match. The CDR3 coding sequence is TGTGCCTTTAGACCCTTCCAATACTGGGGGATATCCGGACCACCGTACACCGATAAACTCATCTTT. It yields the protein CAFRPFQYWGISGPPYTDKLIF.

This clone was counted many times. The V call is TRDV3, the J call TRDJ1; 9 bases align to TRDD3. The ends lost 2 bases at V and 0 bases at J; junction bases unmatched: 10. The CDR3 contains 16 residues. Germline CDR1 and CDR2: TVYSNPD and GDNSRS (reference sequence). The CDR3 DNA is TGTGCCTTTTCCTCCTGGGGATACGTGTACACCGATAAACTCATCTTT. Protein sequence: CAFSSWGYVYTDKLIF.

This clone was seen a few times. The chain couples TRDV1 to TRDJ1; TRDD3 aligns across 8 bases. CDR3 size: 22 residues. Germline CDR1 TSWWSYY, CDR2 QGS. V lost 4 bases and J lost 0; bases outside the gene matches: 25. CDR3 nucleotides: TGTGCTCTTGGGGCGGCCTGGGGGCGGTACTGGGGGCGAACCAAAAACACCGATAAACTCATCTTT. It is translated as CALGAAWGRYWGRTKNTDKLIF.

Concerning this clone: The protein TCRdb lists belongs to a much larger clone and differs from this DNA's translation at residue 3, which points to a read error; the protein shown is made from the DNA. The chain joins TRDV1 to TRDJ1; D may correspond to TRDD2 or TRDD3 (9 bases each). TCRdb carries no J gene annotation; the J gene was assigned here by matching the DNA with germline. CDR1 is TSWWSYY, CDR2 QGS, per germline. CDR3 length equals 26 residues. CDR3 DNA: TGTGCTCCTGGGGAAGCGGGGCCTTCCTACGGGAGGAGTACTGGGGGACCCCGTTGGGTCACCGATAAACTCATCTTT. Residues: CAPGEAGPSYGRSTGGPRWVTDKLIF.

This clone was seen repeatedly, ten times or more. The protein in TCRdb stems from a much larger clone and differs at residue 15 from this DNA's translation, likely a read error; here the protein is translated from the DNA. The J gene is TRDJ1, the V gene TRDV1; TRDD3 aligns across 9 bases. TCRdb carries no J gene annotation; the J gene was assigned here by matching the DNA with germline. The V gene's germline CDR1 is TSWWSYY and CDR2 QGS. V lost 0 bases to trimming and J lost 10 bases; unmatched junction nucleotides: 18. The CDR3 contains 18 residues. The CDR3 loop reads CALGELSGGILPVLGLIF. The CDR3 bases are TGTGCTCTTGGGGAACTATCAGGGGGGATACTCCCAGTGCTCGGACTCATCTTT.

This clone was found a few times. TCRdb's entry gives the protein of a much larger clone, which mismatches this DNA's translation at residue 9, likely from a read error; the protein reported here is translated from the DNA. V and J are TRDV2 and TRDJ1; D uncertain. The J gene comes from matching the DNA to germline here; TCRdb lacks it. This CDR3 spans 20 amino acids. In germline, CDR1 is GEAIGNYY, CDR2 EKD. V gave up 3 bases and J gave up 0 bases, with 28 bases separating them. As DNA, the CDR3 is TGTGCCTGTGACCATGGTTTTATGCACCCCTCCCGCCCGTACACCGATAAACTCATCTTT. It codes for CACDHGFMHPSRPYTDKLIF.

On this clone itself: Translating this DNA gives a protein that differs at residue 10 from the TCRdb one, which belongs to a much larger clone; a read error is likely, and the protein shown is this translation. The rearrangement uses TRDV1 and TRDJ1, with TRDD3 matching over 10 bases. The CDR3 runs to 26 residues. The germline gives CDR1 TSWWSYY, CDR2 QGS. J lost 0 bases, V lost 0 bases, and 31 bases had no gene match. CDR3 DNA: TGTGCTCTTGGGGAACTAGGAGTCAAATGCTTTTCGACTGGGGGATTCTCACACCTGTACACCGATAAACTCATCTTT. This translates into CALGELGVKCFSTGGFSHLYTDKLIF.

A remark on this clone: The junction departs from the called germline gene at one end, perhaps through a read error. The J gene is TRDJ1, the V gene TRDV1, with TRDD3 matching over 11 bases. The J gene was missing in TCRdb and was found by matching the end of the DNA to germline. Per the germline V gene, CDR1 is TSWWSYY and CDR2 is QGS. This CDR3 is built from 19 residues. The CDR3 loop is CAFGEKSASTTLGDTKLIF. The CDR3 DNA follows: TGTGCTTTTGGGGAAAAGTCGGCGTCTACGACTCTGGGGGATACAAAACTCATCTTT.

About this clone: This DNA's translation and the protein TCRdb lists, from a much larger clone, do not match at residue 4, likely due to a read error; the protein shown is translated from the DNA. V usage is TRDV2 and J usage is TRDJ1; 13 nucleotides line up with TRDD3. As TCRdb names no J gene, one was assigned here on the basis of a DNA match to germline. V was pared by 5 bases and J by 2 bases, with 16 bases of the junction left unmatched. Germline-derived CDR1 and CDR2 are GEAIGNYY and EKD. This CDR3 contains 19 residues. The CDR3 nucleotides are TGTGCCTGTGGCGCCGCTACTGGGGGATACGGGGGGTATACCGATAAACTCATCTTT. Translation gives CACGAATGGYGGYTDKLIF.

This clone was observed a few times. TCRdb's entry gives the protein of a much larger clone, which mismatches this DNA's translation at residue 7, likely from a read error; the protein reported here is translated from the DNA. The chain has TRDV2 and TRDJ2; possible D gene TRDD3, 5 bases. The CDR3 is 16 residues long. In germline, CDR1 is GEAIGNYY, CDR2 EKD. V gave up 0 bases and J gave up 3 bases, with 13 bases separating them. CDR3 region: CACDTVAGGVTAQLFF. CDR3 in DNA: TGTGCCTGTGACACCGTGGCGGGGGGGGTGACAGCACAACTCTTCTTT.

This clone came up many times. TCRdb's listed protein matches a much larger clone and diverges from this DNA's translation at residue 7, likely through a read error; the protein shown comes from the DNA. The chain uses TRDV2 and TRDJ1, with TRDD3 identical over 7 bases. This CDR3 comprises 17 residues. V dropped 7 bases and J dropped 3; count of bases not matched to a gene: 19. Germline values: CDR1 GEAIGNYY, CDR2 EKD. Here the CDR3 reads CACGLGNIFGSADKLIF. Written as DNA, the CDR3 is TGTGCCTGCGGACTGGGGAATATTTTTGGGTCCGCCGATAAACTCATCTTT.

The rearrangement joins TRDV2 to TRDJ3; 9 nucleotides agree with TRDD3. TCRdb lists no J gene, so it was determined here by aligning the DNA to germline. This CDR3 comprises 24 residues. The trim removed 0 bases at V and 0 bases at J, leaving 20 bases unmatched. Germline CDR1 and CDR2: GEAIGNYY and EKD. CDR3: CACDTSKLRWGITTSSWDTRQMFF. The DNA for the CDR3 is TGTGCCTGTGACACCTCGAAGCTGCGATGGGGGATAACCACTAGCTCCTGGGACACCCGACAGATGTTTTTC.

This clone was found many times. This likely stems from a read error, as it lies one base from a far larger clone. Other DNA sequences in the same sample also yield this CDR3. This chain connects TRDV1 to TRDJ1; unclear D gene. The germline V and J ends were trimmed by 3 bases and 0 bases, with 8 bases remaining between them. The germline V gene has CDR1 TSWWSYY and CDR2 QGS. This CDR3 is 14 amino acids long. The CDR3 sequence is CALGDVLYTDKLIF. The CDR3 nucleotides read TGTGCTCTTGGGGATGTTCTGTACACCGATAAACTCATCTTT.

This clone was seen many times. This DNA's translation and the protein TCRdb lists, from a much larger clone, do not match at residue 10, likely due to a read error; the protein shown is translated from the DNA. The V gene is TRDV2, the J gene TRDJ1; D is unresolved. Germline V gene data show CDR1 as GEAIGNYY and CDR2 as EKD. Trimming left V 5 bases short and J 8 bases short, with 20 bases between. The CDR3 is 14 amino acids. CDR3 amino acids: CACVPGTEARKLIF. The CDR3 bases are TGTGCCTGTGTCCCAGGTACTGAGGCCCGAAAACTCATCTTT.

This clone was seen a few times. The TCRdb record carries a much larger clone's protein, which differs from this DNA's translation at residue 8; a read error is the likely cause, and the protein listed here is the DNA translation. This chain uses TRDV1 with TRDJ1, with 11 bases that match TRDD3. With V trimmed by 0 bases and J by 4 bases, 19 bases remained unmatched. This CDR3 comprises 21 residues. Germline values: CDR1 TSWWSYY, CDR2 QGS. The CDR3 nucleotides are TGTGCTCTTGGGGAACTCCTCTCTGGCCTTTACTGGGGGATAGAGGACGATAAACTCATCTTT. Protein: CALGELLSGLYWGIEDDKLIF.

This clone was seen repeatedly, ten times or more. This chain connects TRDV3 to TRDJ1; 11 bases line up with TRDD3. Per the germline V gene, CDR1 is TVYSNPD and CDR2 is GDNSRS (reference sequence). This CDR3 region has 25 residues. The V segment lost 5 bases and the J segment 6 bases; nucleotides outside the gene matches: 44. CDR3 DNA sequence: TGTGCCCTTGCCGACCTTTCGTCCCCCCGATGGGGGATACGGACGATCTACGGATCTACCTATAAACTCATCTTT. Protein sequence: CALADLSSPRWGIRTIYGSTYKLIF. Supplemented by reference TRDV3 and TRDJ1, the full variable domain reads CDKVTQSSPDQTVASGSEVVLLCTYDTVYSNPDLFWYRIRPDYSFQFVFYGDNSRSEGADFTQGRFSVKHILTQKAFHLVISPVRTEDSATYYCALADLSSPRWGIRTIYGSTYKLIFGKGTRVTVEP.

This clone was seen repeatedly, ten times or more. Being one base from a much bigger clone, this may be a read error. Other DNA sequences in the sample encode the same CDR3. The rearrangement uses TRDV1 and TRDJ1, with 9 bases matching TRDD3. Germline V gene sequence: CDR1 TSWWSYY, CDR2 QGS. J gave up 4 bases and V 2 bases, and 32 bases lay outside the gene matches. This CDR3 contains 24 residues. The CDR3, as DNA: TGTGCTCTTGGGGAAGTCCTCAAGAAAGTACACTGGGGGACACGACTGTTTAACATCGATAAACTCATCTTT. As protein: CALGEVLKKVHWGTRLFNIDKLIF.

The table lists this clone with a few counts. A far larger clone is off by one base, so a read error is likely. This sample includes further DNA sequences coding for the same CDR3. This rearrangement joins TRDV1 to TRDJ1; 9 bases map to TRDD2. Here the J gene was assigned by germline matching of the DNA, as TCRdb has none. This CDR3 is 23 amino acids long. The germline V gene has CDR1 TSWWSYY and CDR2 QGS. V shed 3 bases, J shed 0 bases, and the junction held 26 bases outside the gene matches. CDR3 nucleotide sequence: TGTGCTCTTGGGGAGCGGGGGCCTTCCTACACCCCATGGTACGATTCGTACACCGATAAACTCATCTTT. Encoded protein: CALGERGPSYTPWYDSYTDKLIF.